Below, 2 T cell receptor beta chains from the same sample are listed, as sequenced in a study of Ad26.COV2.S vaccination and SARS-CoV-2 variants. Produced via immunoSEQ multiplex PCR; TCRdb's table is partial and in-frame only. The data show nearly 400,000 clones, approximately 90% seen once. Treatment: around 19 received Ad26.COV2.S at low or high dose, single or two shots; roughly five received placebo; per-sample allocation not given. Samples were taken on day 63 after the first vaccine or placebo injection. The starting material was peripheral blood, obtained in a trial of Ad26.COV2.S vaccine versus placebo. These receptors all stem from a person between 18 and 60 years old who received the Ad26.COV2.S COVID-19 vaccine or a placebo.

The chain joins TRBV6-5 to TRBJ2-1; 11 nucleotides match TRBD2. The CDR3 has 15 residues. In germline, CDR1 is MNHEY, CDR2 SVGAGI. V lost 5 bases and J lost 8; bases outside the gene matches: 8. CDR3 loop: CASSQPSGRFDEQFF. Written as DNA, the CDR3 is TGTGCCAGCAGTCAGCCTAGCGGGAGGTTCGATGAGCAGTTCTTC.

This rearrangement joins TRBV7-8 to TRBJ2-1; TRBD2 matches at 8 bases. V lost 3 bases and J lost 0; bases outside the gene matches: 1. The CDR3 extends over 15 amino acids. Germline V gives CDR1 SGHVS, CDR2 FQNEAQ. The CDR3 DNA reads as TGTGCCAGCAGCTTGAGCGGGAGCTCCTACAATGAGCAGTTCTTC. Translation gives CASSLSGSSYNEQFF.